The clone carrying this TCR beta chain appeared many times. These data are taken from a study of CD8+CD57+ T cells in acquired aplastic anemia. Across the whole study: Sorted CD4+ and CD8+ cells yielded DNA averaging around 3 ug.

Genomic DNA templated the TCR beta VDJ and CDR3 profiling. TCRdb passed the reads through MiXCR, listing each CDR3 protein once. The data hold 100,000 to 150,000 distinct CDR3 sequences, with about 43% observed a single time. CDR3 length equals 14 residues. J was trimmed by 5 bases and V by 5 bases; bases with no gene match: 7. The germline gives CDR1 SEHNR, CDR2 FQNEAQ (reference sequence). Patients selected for sequencing had displayed CD8+CD57+ cell expansion by flow cytometry. The sample taken for sequencing was sorted CD4+, CD8+, or CD8+CD57+ T cells (not recorded which) from PBMCs. The source of this sequence is a human donor with aplastic anemia. The J gene is TRBJ2-7, the V gene TRBV7-9; 9 bases are shared with TRBD1. The CDR3 sequence: CASSDTGGLNEQYF. Here the CDR3 DNA reads TGTGCCAGCAGCGATACAGGGGGCTTGAACGAGCAGTACTTC.